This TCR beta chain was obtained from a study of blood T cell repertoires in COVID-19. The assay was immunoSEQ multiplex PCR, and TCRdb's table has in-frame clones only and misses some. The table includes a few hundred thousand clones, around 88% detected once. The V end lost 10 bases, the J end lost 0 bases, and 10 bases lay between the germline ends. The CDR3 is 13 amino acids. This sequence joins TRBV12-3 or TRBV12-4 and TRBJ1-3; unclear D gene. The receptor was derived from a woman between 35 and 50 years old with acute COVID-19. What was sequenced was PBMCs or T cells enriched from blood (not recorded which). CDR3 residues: CANSPTSGNTIYF. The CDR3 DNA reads TGTGCCAATAGTCCAACCTCTGGAAACACCATATATTTT.